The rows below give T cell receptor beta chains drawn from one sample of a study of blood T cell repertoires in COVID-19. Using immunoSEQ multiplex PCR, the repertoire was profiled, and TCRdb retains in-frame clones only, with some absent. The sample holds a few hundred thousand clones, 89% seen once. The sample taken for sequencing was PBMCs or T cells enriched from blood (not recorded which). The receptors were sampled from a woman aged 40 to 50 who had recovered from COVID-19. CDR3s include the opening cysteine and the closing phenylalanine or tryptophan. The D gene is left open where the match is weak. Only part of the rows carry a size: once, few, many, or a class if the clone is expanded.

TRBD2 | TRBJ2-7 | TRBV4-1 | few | TGCGCCAGCAGCCAAGATGAACCTCATGGACTAGCGGGACGCGAGGGGGAGCAGTACTTC | CASSQDEPHGLAGREGEQYF
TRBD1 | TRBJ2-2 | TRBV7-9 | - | TGTGCCAGCAGTTGGACAGGGCCCAACACCGGGGAGCTGTTTTTT | CASSWTGPNTGELFF
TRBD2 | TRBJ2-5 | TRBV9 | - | TGTGCCAGCAGCGTCTCAGCGGGAGTACCTCAAGAGACCCAGTACTTC | CASSVSAGVPQETQYF
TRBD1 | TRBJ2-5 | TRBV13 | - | TGTGCCAGCAGGATAAGGACAGGGGAGACCCAGTACTTC | CASRIRTGETQYF
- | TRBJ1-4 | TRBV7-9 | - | TGTGCCAGCAGCTCGACAGGAGGTGAAAAACTGTTTTTT | CASSSTGGEKLFF
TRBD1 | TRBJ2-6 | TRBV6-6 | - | TGTGCCAGCAGTCCGCTAGGACAGGGGACCTCTGGGGCCAACGTCCTGACTTTC | CASSPLGQGTSGANVLTF
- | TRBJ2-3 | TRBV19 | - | TGTGCCAGTAGTTCCACAGGGTGGAGCACAGATACGCAGTATTTT | CASSSTGWSTDTQYF
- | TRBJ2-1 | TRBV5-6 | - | TGTGCCAGCAGCCCAATGGGGGCCTTAAGCTCCTACAATGAGCAGTTCTTC | CASSPMGALSSYNEQFF
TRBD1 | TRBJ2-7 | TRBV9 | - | TGTGCCAGCAGCGTAGGGGGACAGCATACCGAGCAGTACTTC | CASSVGGQHTEQYF
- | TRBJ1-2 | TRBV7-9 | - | TGTGCCAGCAGCTTACGGCGGAACTATGGCTACACCTTC | CASSLRRNYGYTF
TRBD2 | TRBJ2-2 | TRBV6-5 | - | TGTGCCAGCAGTCGCGGGAGATCCGGGGAGCTGTTTTTT | CASSRGRSGELFF
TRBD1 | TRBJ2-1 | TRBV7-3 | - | TGTGCCAGCAGCTCGGACAGGGGACTGTACAATGAGCAGTTCTTC | CASSSDRGLYNEQFF
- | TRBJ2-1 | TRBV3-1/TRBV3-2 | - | TGTGCCAGCAGCCAACCTAGCCGGGAGCAGTTCTTC | CASSQPSREQFF
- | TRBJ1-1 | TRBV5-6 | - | TGTGCCAGCTTCGGTTGGTCGGGGAACACTGAAGCTTTCTTT | CASFGWSGNTEAFF
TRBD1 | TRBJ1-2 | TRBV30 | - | TGTGCCTCTGACAGGGCAAGATATGGCTACACCTTC | CASDRARYGYTF
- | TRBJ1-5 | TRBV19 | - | TGTGCCAGTAGTCAAGGACAGCAGAATCAGCCCCAGCATTTT | CASSQGQQNQPQHF